One TCR beta chain is described in this entry. Sequenced by immunoSEQ multiplex PCR; TCRdb stores in-frame clones only, minus some. Of 100,000 to 150,000 clones detected, around 93% appear once; the ten largest clones hold 2% to 2.5%. This specimen comes from a study of control samples from healthy donors and cancer patients. In germline, CDR1 is SGHAT, CDR2 FQNNGV. The CDR3 extends over 17 amino acids. V lost 1 base to trimming and J lost 1 base, with 14 bases between them. J is TRBJ2-1 and V is TRBV11-2; possibly TRBD1 or TRBD2 for D (5 bases each). This receptor was obtained from a woman aged 45 to 65 in good health. Input material: blood. CDR3 sequence: CASSLVPGTGSYNEQFF. In nucleotides, the CDR3 is TGTGCCAGCAGCTTAGTCCCCGGGACGGGGTCCTACAATGAGCAGTTCTTC.